The present T cell receptor beta chain was sequenced within a study of T cells after yellow fever vaccination. TCRdb redid the calling of the 5' RACE reads with MiXCR, one entry per CDR3 protein. The repertoire includes hundreds of thousands of distinct CDR3 sequences, about 19% of them detected once, and about 13% sits in the top ten. This CDR3 comprises 12 residues. From germline, CDR1 is SQVTM and CDR2 ANQGSEA. Losses at the gene ends were 7 bases for V and 0 bases for J; bases not matched to a gene: 2. This clonotype was recorded a few times. The specimen comprised PBMCs, sampled 15 days after the yellow fever booster vaccination. The V and J genes are TRBV29-1 and TRBJ2-7, with TRBD1 matching 8 bases. This clonotype originated in a man aged 25-40 years who received the YFV17D yellow fever vaccine. The chain's CDR3 is CSAGQDSYEQYF. In DNA form, the CDR3 reads TGCAGCGCGGGACAGGACTCCTACGAGCAGTACTTC.